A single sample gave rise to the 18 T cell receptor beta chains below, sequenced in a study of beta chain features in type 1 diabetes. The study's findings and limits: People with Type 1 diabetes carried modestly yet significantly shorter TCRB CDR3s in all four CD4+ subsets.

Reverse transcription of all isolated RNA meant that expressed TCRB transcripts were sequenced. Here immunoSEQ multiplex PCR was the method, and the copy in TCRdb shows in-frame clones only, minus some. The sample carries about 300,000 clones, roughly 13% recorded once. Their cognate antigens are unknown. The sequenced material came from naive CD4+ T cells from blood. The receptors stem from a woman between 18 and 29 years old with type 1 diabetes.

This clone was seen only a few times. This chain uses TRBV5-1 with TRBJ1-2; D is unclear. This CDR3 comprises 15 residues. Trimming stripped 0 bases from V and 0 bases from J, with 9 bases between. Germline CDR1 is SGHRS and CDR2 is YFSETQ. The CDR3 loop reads CASSLVAVTNYGYTF. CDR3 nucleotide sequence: TGCGCCAGCAGCTTGGTGGCGGTAACTAACTATGGCTACACCTTC.

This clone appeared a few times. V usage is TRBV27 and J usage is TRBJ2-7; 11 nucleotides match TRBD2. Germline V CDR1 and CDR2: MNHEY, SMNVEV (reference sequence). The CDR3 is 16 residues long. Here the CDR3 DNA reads TGTGCGTCGGGGAGACACGGGACTAGCGGAACCTACGAGCAGTACTTC. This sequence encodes CASGRHGTSGTYEQYF.

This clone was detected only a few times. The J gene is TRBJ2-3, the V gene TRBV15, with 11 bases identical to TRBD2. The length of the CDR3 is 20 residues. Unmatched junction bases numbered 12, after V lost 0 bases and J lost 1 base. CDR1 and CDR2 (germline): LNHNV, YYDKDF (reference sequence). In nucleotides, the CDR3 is TGTGCCACCAGCAGAGATTCCCGTAAGCTTAGCGGGAGGGGCACAGATACGCAGTATTTT. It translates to CATSRDSRKLSGRGTDTQYF. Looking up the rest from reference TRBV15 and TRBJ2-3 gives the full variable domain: DAMVIQNPRYQVTQFGKPVTLSCSQTLNHNVMYWYQQKSSQAPKLLFHYYDKDFNNEADTPDNFQSRRPNTSFCFLDIRSPGLGDTAMYLCATSRDSRKLSGRGTDTQYFGPGTRLTVL.

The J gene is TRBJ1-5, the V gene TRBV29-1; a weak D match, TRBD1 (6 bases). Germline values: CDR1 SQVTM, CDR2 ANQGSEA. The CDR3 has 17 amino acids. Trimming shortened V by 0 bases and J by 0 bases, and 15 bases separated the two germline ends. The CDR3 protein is CSVEDRGGEYSNQPQHF. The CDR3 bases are TGCAGCGTTGAAGATAGGGGGGGGGAATATAGCAATCAGCCCCAGCATTTT.

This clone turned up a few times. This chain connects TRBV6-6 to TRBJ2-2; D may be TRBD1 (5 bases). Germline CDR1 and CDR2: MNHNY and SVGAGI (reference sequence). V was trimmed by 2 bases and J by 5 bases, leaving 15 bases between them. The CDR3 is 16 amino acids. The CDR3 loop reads CASSYTGREDTGELFF. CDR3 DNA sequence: TGTGCCAGCAGTTACACCGGCAGGGAAGATACCGGGGAGCTGTTTTTT.

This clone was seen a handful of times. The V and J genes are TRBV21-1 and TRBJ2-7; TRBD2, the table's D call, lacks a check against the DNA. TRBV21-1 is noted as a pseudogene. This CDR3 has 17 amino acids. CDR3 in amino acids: CASSKLPTSGGCYEQYV. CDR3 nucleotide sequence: TGTGCCAGCAGCAAACTGCCCACCTCCGGAGGGTGCTACGAGCAGTACGTC.

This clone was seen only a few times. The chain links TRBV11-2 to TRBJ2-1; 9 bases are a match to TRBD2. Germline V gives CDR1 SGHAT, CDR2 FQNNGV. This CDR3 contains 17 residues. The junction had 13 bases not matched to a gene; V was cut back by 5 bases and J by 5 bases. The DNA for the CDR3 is TGTGCCAGCAGCCGGGCGGCGGGAGGGACTAGTAACAATGAGCAGTTCTTC. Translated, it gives CASSRAAGGTSNNEQFF.

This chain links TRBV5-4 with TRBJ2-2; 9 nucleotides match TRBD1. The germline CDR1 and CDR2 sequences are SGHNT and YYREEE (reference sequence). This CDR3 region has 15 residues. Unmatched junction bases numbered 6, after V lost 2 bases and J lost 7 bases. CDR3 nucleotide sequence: TGTGCCAGCAGCTTTAACAGGGGGCAGGGCGGGGAGCTGTTTTTT. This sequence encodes CASSFNRGQGGELFF.

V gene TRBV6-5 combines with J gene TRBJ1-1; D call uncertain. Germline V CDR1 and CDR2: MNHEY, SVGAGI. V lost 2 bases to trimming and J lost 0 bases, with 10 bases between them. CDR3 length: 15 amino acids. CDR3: CASSYSGRMNTEAFF. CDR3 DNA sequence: TGTGCCAGCAGTTACAGCGGTCGGATGAACACTGAAGCTTTCTTT.

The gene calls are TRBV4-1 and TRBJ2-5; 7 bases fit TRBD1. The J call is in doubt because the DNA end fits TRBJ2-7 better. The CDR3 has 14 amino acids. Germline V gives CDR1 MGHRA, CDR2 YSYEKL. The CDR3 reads CASSQEYRGYEQYF. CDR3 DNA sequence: TGCGCCAGCAGCCAAGAATACAGGGGATACGAGCAGTACTTC.

The CDR3 is CASGGRGIADQPQHF. CDR3 nucleotides: TGTGCCAGCGGTGGGCGAGGTATAGCAGATCAGCCCCAGCATTTT. The rearrangement joins TRBV6-1 to TRBJ1-5; D call uncertain. The CDR3 has 15 amino acids. Trimming removed 8 bases at V and 5 bases at J, with 19 bases between. Germline CDR1 MNHNS, CDR2 SASEGT.

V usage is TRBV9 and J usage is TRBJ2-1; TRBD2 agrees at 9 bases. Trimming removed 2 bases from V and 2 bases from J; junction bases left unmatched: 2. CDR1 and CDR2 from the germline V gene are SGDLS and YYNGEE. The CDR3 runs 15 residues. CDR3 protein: CASSVTSGAYNEQFF. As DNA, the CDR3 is TGTGCCAGCAGCGTGACTAGCGGTGCCTACAATGAGCAGTTCTTC.

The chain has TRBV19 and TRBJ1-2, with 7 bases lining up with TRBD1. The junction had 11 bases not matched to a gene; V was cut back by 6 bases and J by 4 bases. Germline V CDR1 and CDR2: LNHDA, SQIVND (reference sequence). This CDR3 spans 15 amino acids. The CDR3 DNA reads TGTGCCAGTAGCAACCAGGGGGGTCGAGGCTATGGCTACACCTTC. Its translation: CASSNQGGRGYGYTF. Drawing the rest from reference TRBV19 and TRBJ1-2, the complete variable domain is DGGITQSPKYLFRKEGQNVTLSCEQNLNHDAMYWYRQDPGQGLRLIYYSQIVNDFQKGDIAEGYSVSREKKESFPLTVTSAQKNPTAFYLCASSNQGGRGYGYTFGSGTRLTVV.

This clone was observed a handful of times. The chain's CDR3 is CASSLEEAGRQFF. As DNA, the CDR3 is TGTGCCAGCAGCTTAGAAGAAGCGGGAAGGCAGTTCTTC. This chain connects TRBV11-3 to TRBJ2-1, with 7 nucleotides matching TRBD2. Germline trimming cut 0 bases from V and 12 bases from J; bases unmatched to any gene: 5. CDR3 size: 13 residues. Germline CDR1 reads SGHNT; CDR2 reads YENEEA.

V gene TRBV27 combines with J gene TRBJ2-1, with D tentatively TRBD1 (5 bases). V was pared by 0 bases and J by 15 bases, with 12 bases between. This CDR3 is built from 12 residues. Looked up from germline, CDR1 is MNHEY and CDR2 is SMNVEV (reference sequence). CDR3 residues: CASSLSPGLAFF. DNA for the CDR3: TGTGCCAGCAGTTTATCCCCAGGGTTAGCGTTCTTC.

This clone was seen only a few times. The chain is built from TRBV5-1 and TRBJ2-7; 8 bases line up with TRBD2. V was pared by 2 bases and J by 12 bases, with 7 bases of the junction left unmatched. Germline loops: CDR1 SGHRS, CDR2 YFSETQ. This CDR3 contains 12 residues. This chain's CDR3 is CASSLAGGRPYF. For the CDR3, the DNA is TGCGCCAGCAGCTTAGCGGGCGGGAGGCCGTACTTC.

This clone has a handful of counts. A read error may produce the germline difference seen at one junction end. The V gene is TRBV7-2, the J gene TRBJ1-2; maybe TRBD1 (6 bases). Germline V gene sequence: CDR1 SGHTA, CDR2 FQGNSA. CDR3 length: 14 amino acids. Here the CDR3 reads CASRLGQPNYGYTF. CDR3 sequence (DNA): TGTGCCAGCAGATTAGGACAGCCTAACTATGGCTACACCTTC.

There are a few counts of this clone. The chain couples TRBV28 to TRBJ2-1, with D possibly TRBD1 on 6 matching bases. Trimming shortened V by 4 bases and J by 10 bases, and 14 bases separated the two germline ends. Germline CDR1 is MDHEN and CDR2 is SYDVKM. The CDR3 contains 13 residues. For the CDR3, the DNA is TGTGCCAGCAGTTCTCACAGGGTATTCGAGCAGTTCTTC. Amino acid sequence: CASSSHRVFEQFF.